What follows are 12 T cell receptor beta chains derived from one specimen sequenced in a study of shared clonotypes between healthy human individuals. Clones were sequenced by immunoSEQ multiplex PCR, and TCRdb holds only the in-frame ones, with some missing. The sample has around 2.1 million clones, almost 96% seen once; the top ten hold around 0.13%. The sequencing input was naive CD4+ T cells sorted from blood. The subset denotes: CD45RA+ positively selected. Receptor source: a man aged 18 to 30 in good health.

The chain uses TRBV11-2 and TRBJ2-7, with TRBD2 matching over 12 bases. This CDR3 contains 15 residues. The ends lost 4 bases at V and 7 bases at J; junction bases unmatched: 8. Germline CDR1 reads SGHAT; CDR2 reads FQNNGV. In nucleotides, the CDR3 is TGTGCCAGCAGCTCCATCGGGCTAGCGGGGGGGGAGCAGTACTTC. Encoded protein: CASSSIGLAGGEQYF.

V usage is TRBV30 and J usage is TRBJ1-2; D is unresolved. The V gene's germline CDR1 is GTSNPN and CDR2 SVGIG (reference sequence). CDR3 size: 13 residues. Deletions cut 5 bases from V and 7 bases from J, with 17 bases between. CDR3 protein: CAWARETASGYTF. Written as DNA, the CDR3 is TGTGCCTGGGCTAGGGAAACTGCATCTGGCTACACCTTC. The variable domain in full, completed from reference TRBV30 and TRBJ1-2, reads SQTIHQWPATLVQPVGSPLSLECTVEGTSNPNLYWYRQAAGRGLQLLFYSVGIGQISSEVPQNLSASRPQDRQFILSSKKLLLSDSGFYLCAWARETASGYTFGSGTRLTVV.

This clone came up once. V is TRBV29-1 and J is TRBJ2-3; possible D gene TRBD2, 6 bases. V was trimmed by 2 bases and J by 4 bases, leaving 7 bases between them. The germline V gene has CDR1 SQVTM and CDR2 ANQGSEA. The CDR3 covers 12 residues. This chain's CDR3 is CSVESGSDTQYF. As DNA, the CDR3 is TGCAGCGTTGAAAGCGGGTCAGATACGCAGTATTTT.

This chain connects TRBV11-2 to TRBJ1-2; a weak D match, TRBD1 (6 bases). CDR3 length equals 14 residues. V lost 3 bases, J lost 5 bases, and 13 bases lay in between. Germline V gene data show CDR1 as SGHAT and CDR2 as FQNNGV. For the CDR3, the DNA is TGTGCCAGCAGCTTGAACAGGGTGGGATATGGCTACACCTTC. Translating it yields CASSLNRVGYGYTF.

Worth noting for this clone: Its ends do not fully match the called genes, so a read error is possible. The chain combines TRBV7-7 with TRBJ2-3; 7 positions match TRBD1. The CDR3 contains 15 residues. CDR1 is SSHAT and CDR2 is FNYEAQ in the germline V gene (reference sequence). CDR3 sequence reads: CASSLAPTGEDTQYF. The CDR3, as DNA: TGTGCTAGCAGCTTAGCCCCTACAGGGGAAGATACGCAGTATTTT.

The chain couples TRBV5-5 to TRBJ2-4; 7 bases agree with TRBD2. V was pared by 3 bases and J by 0 bases, with 12 bases of the junction left unmatched. Looked up from germline, CDR1 is SGHKS and CDR2 is YYEKEE (reference sequence). The CDR3 length is 18 residues. The CDR3 DNA sequence: TGTGCCAGCAGCTCGGCTCCTGGGAGGGCCTTAGCCAAAAACATTCAGTACTTC. Amino acids: CASSSAPGRALAKNIQYF.

V is TRBV10-3 and J is TRBJ2-5; perhaps TRBD2 as D (6 bases). The CDR3 length is 15 residues. The V end was cut by 5 bases, the J end by 1 base, with 14 bases between. Germline V gives CDR1 ENHRY, CDR2 SYGVKD. CDR3 residues: CAISPDPGGQETQYF. The CDR3 nucleotides read TGTGCCATCAGTCCCGACCCCGGGGGCCAAGAGACCCAGTACTTC.

The chain employs TRBV2 and TRBJ1-2; TRBD1 matches 7 bases. J lost 6 bases, V lost 7 bases, and 8 bases had no gene match. Germline CDR1 SNHLY, CDR2 FYNNEI. This CDR3 comprises 13 residues. The CDR3 spells CASNRGDLDGYTF. CDR3 in DNA: TGTGCCAGCAACAGGGGAGACTTGGATGGCTACACCTTC. Looking up the rest from reference TRBV2 and TRBJ1-2 gives the full variable domain: EPEVTQTPSHQVTQMGQEVILRCVPISNHLYFYWYRQILGQKVEFLVSFYNNEISEKSEIFDDQFSVERPDGSNFTLKIRSTKLEDSAMYFCASNRGDLDGYTFGSGTRLTVV.

Written as DNA, the CDR3 is TGTGCCAGTAGCAACTCGGGACAGGGGATAGCTTTCTTT. Amino acid sequence: CASSNSGQGIAFF. This chain joins TRBV19 and TRBJ1-1, with 10 positions matching TRBD1. This CDR3 contains 13 residues. Per the germline V gene, CDR1 is LNHDA and CDR2 is SQIVND (reference sequence). V was pared by 6 bases and J by 10 bases, with 8 bases of the junction left unmatched. Together with reference TRBV19 and TRBJ1-1, the CDR3 gives the full variable domain: DGGITQSPKYLFRKEGQNVTLSCEQNLNHDAMYWYRQDPGQGLRLIYYSQIVNDFQKGDIAEGYSVSREKKESFPLTVTSAQKNPTAFYLCASSNSGQGIAFFGQGTRLTVV.

V and J are TRBV4-1 and TRBJ1-5; weak D call: TRBD1 (5 bases). The CDR3 is 16 amino acids. Trimming shortened V by 0 bases and J by 7 bases, and 16 bases separated the two germline ends. The germline CDR1 and CDR2 sequences are MGHRA and YSYEKL. The CDR3 DNA reads as TGCGCCAGCAGCCAAGATTGGGGCCAGGCTGGGCAGCCCCAGCATTTT. As protein: CASSQDWGQAGQPQHF.

This chain links TRBV10-3 with TRBJ2-7; D remains ambiguous. CDR1 is ENHRY and CDR2 is SYGVKD in the germline V gene. The V end lost 3 bases, the J end lost 2 bases, and 11 bases lay between the germline ends. The CDR3 covers 14 residues. The CDR3 loop reads CAISEVPATYEQYF. CDR3 in DNA: TGTGCCATCAGTGAAGTACCGGCGACCTACGAGCAGTACTTC.

About this clone itself: Additional DNA sequences in this sample encode the identical CDR3. The chain uses TRBV30 and TRBJ2-7; 8 bases are shared with TRBD1. The CDR3 loop spans 12 amino acids. Trimming cost V 4 bases and J 5 bases; bases outside gene matches: 4. The germline V gene has CDR1 GTSNPN and CDR2 SVGIG (reference sequence). The DNA of the CDR3 is TGTGCCTGGACAGGGGGCGGGGACGAGCAGTACTTC. Residues: CAWTGGGDEQYF.